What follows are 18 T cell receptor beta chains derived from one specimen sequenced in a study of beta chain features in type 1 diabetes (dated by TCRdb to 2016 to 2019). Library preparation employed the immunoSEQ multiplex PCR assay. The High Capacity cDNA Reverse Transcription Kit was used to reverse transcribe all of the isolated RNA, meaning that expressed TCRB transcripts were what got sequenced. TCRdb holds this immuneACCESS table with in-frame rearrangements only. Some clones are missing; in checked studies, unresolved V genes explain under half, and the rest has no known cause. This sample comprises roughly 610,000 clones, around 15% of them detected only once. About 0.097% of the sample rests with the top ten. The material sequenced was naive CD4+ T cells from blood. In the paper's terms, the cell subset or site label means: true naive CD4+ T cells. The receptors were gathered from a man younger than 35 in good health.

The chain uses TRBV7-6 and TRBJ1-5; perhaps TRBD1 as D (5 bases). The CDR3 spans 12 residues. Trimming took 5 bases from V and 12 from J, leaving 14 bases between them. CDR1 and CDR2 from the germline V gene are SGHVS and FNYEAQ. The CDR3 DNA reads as TGTGCCAGCAGCCACCCCGGGGCAGGCCAGCATTTT. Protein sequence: CASSHPGAGQHF. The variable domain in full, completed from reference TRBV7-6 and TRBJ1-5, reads GAGVSQSPRYKVTKRGQDVALRCDPISGHVSLYWYRQALGQGPEFLTYFNYEAQQDKSGLPNDRFSAERPEGSISTLTIQRTEQRDSAMYRCASSHPGAGQHFGDGTRLSIL.

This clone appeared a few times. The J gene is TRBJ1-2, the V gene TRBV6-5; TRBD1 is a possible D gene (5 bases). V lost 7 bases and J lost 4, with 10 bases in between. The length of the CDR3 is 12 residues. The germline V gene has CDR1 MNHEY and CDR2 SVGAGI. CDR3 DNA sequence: TGTGCCAGCATGGGGGGAGGCTATGGCTACACCTTC. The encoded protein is CASMGGGYGYTF.

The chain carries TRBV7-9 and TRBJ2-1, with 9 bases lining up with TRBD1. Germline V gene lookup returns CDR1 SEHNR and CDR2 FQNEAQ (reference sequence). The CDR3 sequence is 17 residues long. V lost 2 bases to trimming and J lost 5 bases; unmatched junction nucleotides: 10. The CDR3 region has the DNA TGTGCCAGCAGCTTATTGCCCGGACAGGGGCCCCACAATGAGCAGTTCTTC. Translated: CASSLLPGQGPHNEQFF.

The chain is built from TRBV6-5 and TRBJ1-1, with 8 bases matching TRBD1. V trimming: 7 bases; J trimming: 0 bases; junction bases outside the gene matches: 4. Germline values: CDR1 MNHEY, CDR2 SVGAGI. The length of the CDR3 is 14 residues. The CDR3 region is CASKRTGMNTEAFF. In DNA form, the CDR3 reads TGTGCCAGCAAACGGACAGGGATGAACACTGAAGCTTTCTTT.

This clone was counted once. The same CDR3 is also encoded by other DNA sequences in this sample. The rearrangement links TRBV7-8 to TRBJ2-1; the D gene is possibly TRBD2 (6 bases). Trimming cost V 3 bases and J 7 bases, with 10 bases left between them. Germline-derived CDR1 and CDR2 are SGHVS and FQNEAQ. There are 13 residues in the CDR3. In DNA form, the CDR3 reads TGTGCCAGCAGCTTTGGACGGGAGAATGAGCAGTTCTTC. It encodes CASSFGRENEQFF.

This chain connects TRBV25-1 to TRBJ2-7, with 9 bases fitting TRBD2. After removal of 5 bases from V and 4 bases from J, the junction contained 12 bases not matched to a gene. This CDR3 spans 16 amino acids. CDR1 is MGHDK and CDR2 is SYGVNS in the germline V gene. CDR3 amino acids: CASSPPGLASFYEQYF. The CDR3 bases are TGTGCCAGCAGTCCTCCGGGACTAGCCTCTTTTTACGAGCAGTACTTC.

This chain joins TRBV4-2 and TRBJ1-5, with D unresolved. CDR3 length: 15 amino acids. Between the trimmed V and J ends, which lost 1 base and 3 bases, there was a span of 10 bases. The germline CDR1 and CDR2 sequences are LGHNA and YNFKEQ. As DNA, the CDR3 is TGTGCCAGCAGCCAAGGTCGAAGTTTCAATCAGCCCCAGCATTTT. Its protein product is CASSQGRSFNQPQHF.

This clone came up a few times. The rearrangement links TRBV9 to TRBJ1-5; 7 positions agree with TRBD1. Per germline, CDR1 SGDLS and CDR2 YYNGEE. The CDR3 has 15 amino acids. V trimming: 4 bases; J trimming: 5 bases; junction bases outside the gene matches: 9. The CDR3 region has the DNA TGTGCCAGCAGCCCGACAGGGATAAGGGATCAGCCCCAGCATTTT. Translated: CASSPTGIRDQPQHF.

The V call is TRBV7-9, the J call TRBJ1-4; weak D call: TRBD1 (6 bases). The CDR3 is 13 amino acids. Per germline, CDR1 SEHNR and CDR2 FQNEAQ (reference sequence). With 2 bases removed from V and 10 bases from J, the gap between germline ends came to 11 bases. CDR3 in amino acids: CASSLSGQLKLFF. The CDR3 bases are TGTGCCAGCAGCTTAAGCGGACAGCTAAAACTGTTTTTT.

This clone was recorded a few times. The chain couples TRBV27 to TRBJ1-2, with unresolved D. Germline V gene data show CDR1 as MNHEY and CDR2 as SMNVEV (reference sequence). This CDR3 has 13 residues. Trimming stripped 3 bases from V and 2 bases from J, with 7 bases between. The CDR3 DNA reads TGTGCCAGCAGTTTCGTGATGAACTATGGCTACACCTTC. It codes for CASSFVMNYGYTF.

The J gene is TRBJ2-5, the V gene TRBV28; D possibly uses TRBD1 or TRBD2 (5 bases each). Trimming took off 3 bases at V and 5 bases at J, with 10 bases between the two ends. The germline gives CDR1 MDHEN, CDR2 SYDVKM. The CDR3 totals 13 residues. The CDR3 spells CASSFGAVETQYF. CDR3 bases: TGTGCCAGCAGTTTCGGGGCAGTCGAGACCCAGTACTTC.

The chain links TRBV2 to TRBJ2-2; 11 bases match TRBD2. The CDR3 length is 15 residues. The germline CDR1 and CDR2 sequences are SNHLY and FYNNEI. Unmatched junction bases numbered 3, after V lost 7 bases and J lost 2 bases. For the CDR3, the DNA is TGTGCCAGCAAGACTAGCGGGATCAACACCGGGGAGCTGTTTTTT. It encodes CASKTSGINTGELFF. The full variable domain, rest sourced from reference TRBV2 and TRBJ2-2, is EPEVTQTPSHQVTQMGQEVILRCVPISNHLYFYWYRQILGQKVEFLVSFYNNEISEKSEIFDDQFSVERPDGSNFTLKIRSTKLEDSAMYFCASKTSGINTGELFFGEGSRLTVL.

The CDR3 spells CASSVTGTSRPDTQYF. CDR3 coding DNA: TGTGCCAGCAGCGTCACCGGGACTAGCCGTCCAGATACGCAGTATTTT. This chain joins TRBV7-2 and TRBJ2-3; 9 nucleotides agree with TRBD2. V dropped 5 bases and J dropped 4; count of bases not matched to a gene: 10. Germline V gene lookup returns CDR1 SGHTA and CDR2 FQGNSA. This CDR3 has 16 amino acids.

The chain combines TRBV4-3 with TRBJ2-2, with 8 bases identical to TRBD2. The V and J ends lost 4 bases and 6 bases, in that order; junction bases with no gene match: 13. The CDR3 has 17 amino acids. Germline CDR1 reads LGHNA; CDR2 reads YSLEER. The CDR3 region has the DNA TGCGCCAGCAGCCTCAGAAGTAAGCTAGCGGGCCCCGGGGAGCTGTTTTTT. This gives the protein CASSLRSKLAGPGELFF.

In DNA form, the CDR3 reads TGCAGCGTTGGACTAGATTCCTACGAGCAGTACTTC. This gives the protein CSVGLDSYEQYF. The chain uses TRBV29-1 and TRBJ2-7; perhaps TRBD2 as D (6 bases). This CDR3 region has 12 residues. Trimming pared 4 bases from V and 1 base from J, leaving 8 bases between. Germline assignment: CDR1 SQVTM and CDR2 ANQGSEA.

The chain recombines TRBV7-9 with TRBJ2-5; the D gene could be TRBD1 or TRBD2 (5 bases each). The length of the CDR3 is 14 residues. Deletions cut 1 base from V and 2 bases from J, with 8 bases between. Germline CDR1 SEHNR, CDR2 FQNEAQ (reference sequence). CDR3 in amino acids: CASSLGGVQETQYF. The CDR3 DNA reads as TGTGCCAGCAGCTTAGGAGGGGTTCAAGAGACCCAGTACTTC.

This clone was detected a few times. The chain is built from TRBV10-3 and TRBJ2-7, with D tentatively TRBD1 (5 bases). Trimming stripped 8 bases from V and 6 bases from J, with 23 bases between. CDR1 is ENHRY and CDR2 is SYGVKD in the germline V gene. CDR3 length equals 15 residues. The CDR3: CAISVKDQGTGEQYF. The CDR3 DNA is TGTGCCATCTCTGTAAAGGACCAGGGTACGGGCGAGCAGTACTTC.

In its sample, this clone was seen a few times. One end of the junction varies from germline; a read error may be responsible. CDR3 nucleotide sequence: TGTGCCAGCAGCACCAGCAACCAGCCCCAGCATTTT. It codes for CASSTSNQPQHF. This chain connects TRBV6-6 to TRBJ1-5, with D unclear. The CDR3 extends over 12 amino acids. Per the germline V gene, CDR1 is MNHNY and CDR2 is SVGAGI (reference sequence).